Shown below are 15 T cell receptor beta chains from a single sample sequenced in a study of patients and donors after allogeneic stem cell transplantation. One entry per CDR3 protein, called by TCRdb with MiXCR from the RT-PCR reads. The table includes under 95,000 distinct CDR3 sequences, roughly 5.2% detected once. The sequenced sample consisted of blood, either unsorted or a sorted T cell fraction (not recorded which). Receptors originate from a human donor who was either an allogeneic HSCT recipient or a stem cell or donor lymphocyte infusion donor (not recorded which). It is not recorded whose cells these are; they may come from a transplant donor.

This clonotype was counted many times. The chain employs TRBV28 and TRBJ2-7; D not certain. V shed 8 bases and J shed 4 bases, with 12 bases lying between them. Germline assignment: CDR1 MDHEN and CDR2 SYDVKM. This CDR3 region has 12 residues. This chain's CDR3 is CASSRPKYEQYF. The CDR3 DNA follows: TGTGCCAGCTCCCGACCGAAGTACGAGCAGTACTTC. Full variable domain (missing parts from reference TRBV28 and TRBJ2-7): DVKVTQSSRYLVKRTGEKVFLECVQDMDHENMFWYRQDPGLGLRLIYFSYDVKMKEKGDIPEGYSVSREKKERFSLILESASTNQTSMYLCASSRPKYEQYFGPGTRLTVT.

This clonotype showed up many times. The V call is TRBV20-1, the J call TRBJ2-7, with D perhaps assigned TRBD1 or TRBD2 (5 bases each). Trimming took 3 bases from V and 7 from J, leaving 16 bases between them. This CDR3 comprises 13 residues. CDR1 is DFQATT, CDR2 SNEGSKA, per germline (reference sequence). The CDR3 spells CSASNSLREEQYF. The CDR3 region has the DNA TGCAGTGCTAGTAACTCCCTCAGGGAGGAGCAGTACTTC.

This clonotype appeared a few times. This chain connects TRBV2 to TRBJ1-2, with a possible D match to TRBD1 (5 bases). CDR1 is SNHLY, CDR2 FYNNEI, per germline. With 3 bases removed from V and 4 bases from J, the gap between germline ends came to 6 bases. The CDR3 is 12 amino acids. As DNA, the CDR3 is TGTGCCAGCAGTGACGACAGCTATGGCTACACCTTC. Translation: CASSDDSYGYTF. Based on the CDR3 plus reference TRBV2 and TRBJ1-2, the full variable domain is EPEVTQTPSHQVTQMGQEVILRCVPISNHLYFYWYRQILGQKVEFLVSFYNNEISEKSEIFDDQFSVERPDGSNFTLKIRSTKLEDSAMYFCASSDDSYGYTFGSGTRLTVV.

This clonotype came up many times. The CDR3 loop reads CASSLGTVQTEKLFF. CDR3 nucleotides: TGCGCCAGCAGCCTGGGGACAGTTCAAACTGAAAAACTGTTTTTT. V is TRBV5-1 and J is TRBJ1-4; TRBD1 aligns across 7 bases. The CDR3 totals 15 residues. J lost 7 bases, V lost 4 bases, and 10 bases had no gene match. Per germline, CDR1 SGHRS and CDR2 YFSETQ. Variable domain in full (rest from reference TRBV5-1 and TRBJ1-4): KAGVTQTPRYLIKTRGQQVTLSCSPISGHRSVSWYQQTPGQGLQFLFEYFSETQRNKGNFPGRFSGRQFSNSRSEMNVSTLELGDSALYLCASSLGTVQTEKLFFGSGTQLSVL.

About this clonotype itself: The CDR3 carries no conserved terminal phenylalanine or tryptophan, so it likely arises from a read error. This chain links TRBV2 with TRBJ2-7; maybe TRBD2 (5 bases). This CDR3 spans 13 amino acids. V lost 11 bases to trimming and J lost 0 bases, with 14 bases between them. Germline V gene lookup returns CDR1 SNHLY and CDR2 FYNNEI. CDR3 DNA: TGTGCCTCAACTCGAGGGTTCTCCTACGAGCAGTACTTG. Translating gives CASTRGFSYEQYL.

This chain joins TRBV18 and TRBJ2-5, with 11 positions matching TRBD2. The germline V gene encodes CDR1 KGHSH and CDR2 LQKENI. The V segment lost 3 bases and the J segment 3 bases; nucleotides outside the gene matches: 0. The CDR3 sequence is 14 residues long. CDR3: CASSPTSGEETQYF. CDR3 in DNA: TGTGCCAGCTCACCGACTAGCGGGGAAGAGACCCAGTACTTC.

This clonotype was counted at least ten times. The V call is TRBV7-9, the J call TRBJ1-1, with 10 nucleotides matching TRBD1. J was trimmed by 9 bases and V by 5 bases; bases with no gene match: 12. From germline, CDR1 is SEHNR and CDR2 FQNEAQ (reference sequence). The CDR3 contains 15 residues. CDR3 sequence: CASSTTRQGAGQAFF. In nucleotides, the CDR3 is TGTGCCAGCAGCACCACCCGACAGGGGGCGGGCCAAGCTTTCTTT.

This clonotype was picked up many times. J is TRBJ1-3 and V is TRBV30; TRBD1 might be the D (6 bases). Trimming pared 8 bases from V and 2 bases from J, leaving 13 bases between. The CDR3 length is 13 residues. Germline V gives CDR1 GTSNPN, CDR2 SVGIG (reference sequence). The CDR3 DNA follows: TGTGCCCAAGGGGGGTTAACTGGAAACACCATATATTTT. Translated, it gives CAQGGLTGNTIYF. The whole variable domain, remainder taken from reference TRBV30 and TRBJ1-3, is SQTIHQWPATLVQPVGSPLSLECTVEGTSNPNLYWYRQAAGRGLQLLFYSVGIGQISSEVPQNLSASRPQDRQFILSSKKLLLSDSGFYLCAQGGLTGNTIYFGEGSWLTVV.

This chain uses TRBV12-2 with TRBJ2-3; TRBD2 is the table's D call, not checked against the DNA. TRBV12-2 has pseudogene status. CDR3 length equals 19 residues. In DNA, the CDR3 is TGTGCAAGTCGCTTAGGAAGGACTAGCGGGAGGGCTAGTGCAGATACGCAGTATTTT. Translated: CASRLGRTSGRASADTQYF.

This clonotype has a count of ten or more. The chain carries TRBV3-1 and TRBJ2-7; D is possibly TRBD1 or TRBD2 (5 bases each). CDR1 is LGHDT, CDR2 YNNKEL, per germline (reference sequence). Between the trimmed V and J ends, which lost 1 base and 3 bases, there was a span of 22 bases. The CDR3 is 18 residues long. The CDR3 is CASSQAVSSGRHLYEQYF. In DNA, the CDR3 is TGTGCCAGCAGCCAAGCGGTATCTTCGGGGCGCCACCTCTACGAGCAGTACTTC.

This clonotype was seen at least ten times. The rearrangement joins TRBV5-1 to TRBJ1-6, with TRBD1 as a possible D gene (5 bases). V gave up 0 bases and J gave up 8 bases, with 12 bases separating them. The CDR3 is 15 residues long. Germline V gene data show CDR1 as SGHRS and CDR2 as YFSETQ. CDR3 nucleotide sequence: TGCGCCAGCAGCTTGGTTCAGGGTATCGATTCACCCCTCCACTTT. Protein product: CASSLVQGIDSPLHF.

The CDR3 spells CASSLVGLGLGYTF. The CDR3 DNA sequence: TGTGCCAGCAGTTTAGTTGGACTGGGATTGGGCTACACCTTC. The V call is TRBV12-3 or TRBV12-4, the J call TRBJ1-2, with D uncertain. V shed 1 base and J shed 8 bases, with 14 bases lying between them. The CDR3 sequence is 14 residues long.

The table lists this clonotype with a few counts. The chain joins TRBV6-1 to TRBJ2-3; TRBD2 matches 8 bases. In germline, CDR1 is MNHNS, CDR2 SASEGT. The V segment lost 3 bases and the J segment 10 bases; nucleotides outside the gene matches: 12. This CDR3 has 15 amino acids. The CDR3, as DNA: TGTGCCAGCAGTGATATGACGGGGGGGCGTCAGCCGCAGTATTTT. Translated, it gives CASSDMTGGRQPQYF.

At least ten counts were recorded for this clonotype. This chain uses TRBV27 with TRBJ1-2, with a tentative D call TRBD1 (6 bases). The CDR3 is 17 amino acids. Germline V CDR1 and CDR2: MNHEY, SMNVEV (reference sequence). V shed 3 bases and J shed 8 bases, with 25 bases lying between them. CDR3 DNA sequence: TGTGCCAGCAGTTTGGTCAGTCGGGGGGGGCGCTTTGGCGGCTACACCTTC. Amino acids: CASSLVSRGGRFGGYTF.

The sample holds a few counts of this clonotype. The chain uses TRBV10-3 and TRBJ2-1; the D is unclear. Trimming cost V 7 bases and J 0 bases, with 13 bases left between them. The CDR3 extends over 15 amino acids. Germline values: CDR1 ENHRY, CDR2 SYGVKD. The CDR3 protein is CAIKVDLSSYNEQFF. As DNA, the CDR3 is TGTGCCATCAAAGTAGACTTGAGCTCCTACAATGAGCAGTTCTTC.